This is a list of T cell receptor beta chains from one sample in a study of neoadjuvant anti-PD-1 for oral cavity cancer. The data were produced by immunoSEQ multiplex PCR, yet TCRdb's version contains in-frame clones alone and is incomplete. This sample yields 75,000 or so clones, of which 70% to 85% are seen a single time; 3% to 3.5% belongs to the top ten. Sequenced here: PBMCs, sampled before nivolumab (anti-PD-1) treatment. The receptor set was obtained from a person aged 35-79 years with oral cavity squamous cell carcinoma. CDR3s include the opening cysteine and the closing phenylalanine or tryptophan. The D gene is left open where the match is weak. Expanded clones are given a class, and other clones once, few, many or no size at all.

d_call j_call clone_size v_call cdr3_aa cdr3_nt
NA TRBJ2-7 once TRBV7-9 CASSRSGTDPYEQYF TGTGCCAGCAGTCGCTCCGGGACGGACCCCTACGAGCAGTACTTC
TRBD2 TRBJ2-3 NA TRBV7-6 CASSLWGGGTDTQYF TGTGCCAGCAGCCTATGGGGGGGTGGCACAGATACGCAGTATTTT
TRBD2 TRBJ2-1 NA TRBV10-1 CASSEIRGLAAIKGEQFF TGCGCCAGCAGTGAGATCCGAGGACTAGCGGCTATCAAGGGTGAGCAGTTCTTC
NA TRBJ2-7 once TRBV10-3 CAISESRAGSSYEQYF TGTGCCATCAGTGAGAGCAGGGCGGGCAGCTCCTACGAGCAGTACTTC
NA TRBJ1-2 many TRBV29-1 CSVEDRGADDYTF TGCAGCGTTGAAGATCGGGGGGCCGACGATTACACCTTC
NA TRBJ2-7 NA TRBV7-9 CASSPAGRDFSYEQYF TGTGCCAGCAGCCCGGCCGGAAGGGACTTCTCCTACGAGCAGTACTTC
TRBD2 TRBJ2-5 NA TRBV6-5 CASSYFGTSDETQYF TGTGCCAGCAGTTACTTCGGGACTAGCGATGAGACCCAGTACTTC
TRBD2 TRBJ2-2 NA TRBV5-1 CASSLGPSGINTGELFF TGCGCCAGCAGCTTGGGGCCTAGCGGGATTAACACCGGGGAGCTGTTTTTT
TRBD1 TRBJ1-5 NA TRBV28 CASSTGTVNQPQHF TGTGCCAGCAGCACCGGGACAGTCAATCAGCCCCAGCATTTT
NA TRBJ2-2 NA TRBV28 CASSPYRNTGELFF TGTGCCAGCAGTCCCTACAGGAACACCGGGGAGCTGTTTTTT
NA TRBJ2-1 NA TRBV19 CASSFPGDISSSYNEQFF TGTGCCAGTAGTTTCCCCGGGGACATTTCTAGCTCCTACAATGAGCAGTTCTTC
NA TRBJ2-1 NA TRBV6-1 CASSEGGFGSYNEQFF TGTGCCAGCAGTGAAGGGGGGTTTGGCTCCTACAATGAGCAGTTCTTC
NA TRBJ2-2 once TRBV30 CAWRPFSGELFF TGTGCCTGGAGACCTTTTAGCGGGGAGCTGTTTTTT
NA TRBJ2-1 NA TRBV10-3 CAIKEGQNEQFF TGTGCCATCAAGGAGGGGCAAAATGAGCAGTTCTTC
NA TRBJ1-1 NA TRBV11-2 CASSPQGGNTEAFF TGTGCCAGCAGTCCTCAGGGCGGGAACACTGAAGCTTTCTTT
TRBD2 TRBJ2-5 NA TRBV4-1 CASRSQVAGVPQETQYF TGCGCCAGCAGGTCCCAAGTTGCGGGAGTCCCCCAAGAGACCCAGTACTTC
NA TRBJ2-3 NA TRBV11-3 CASSLSGSGDTQYF TGTGCCAGCAGCTTGTCCGGGTCAGGCGATACGCAGTATTTT
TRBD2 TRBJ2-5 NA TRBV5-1 CASSPRPSGRWAGETQYF TGCGCCAGCAGCCCACGGCCTAGCGGGAGGTGGGCTGGCGAGACCCAGTACTTC